Following are 14 T cell receptor beta chains from one sample sequenced in a study of CD8 T cells in ankylosing spondylitis. TCRdb independently ran MiXCR on the 5' RACE reads; one entry per CDR3 protein. The data contain under 300,000 distinct CDR3 sequences, over 15% of them singletons. The material sequenced was blood, either unsorted or a sorted T cell fraction (not recorded which). The source is a male donor with ankylosing spondylitis or in good health (not recorded which).

The chain uses TRBV29-1 and TRBJ2-1; 8 bases line up with TRBD1. Germline trimming cut 6 bases from V and 0 bases from J; bases unmatched to any gene: 7. The germline V gene has CDR1 SQVTM and CDR2 ANQGSEA. The CDR3 loop spans 15 amino acids. Here the CDR3 reads CSVETGVYSYNEQFF. The CDR3 DNA is TGCAGCGTGGAGACAGGGGTCTACTCCTACAATGAGCAGTTCTTC.

There are a few counts of this clonotype. This chain links TRBV12-3 or TRBV12-4 with TRBJ2-3; 7 bases fit TRBD2. The CDR3 loop spans 14 amino acids. The V gene end was trimmed by 3 bases and the J gene end by 6 bases; junction bases not matched to a gene: 6. This CDR3 reads CASSLGGSLDTQYF. The DNA of the CDR3 is TGTGCCAGCAGTTTGGGCGGGAGCCTTGATACGCAGTATTTT.

J is TRBJ2-1 and V is TRBV11-1, with D possibly matching TRBD1 (5 bases). V was pared by 4 bases and J by 0 bases, with 19 bases between. The CDR3 sequence is 18 residues long. Germline CDR1 reads SGHAT; CDR2 reads FQDESV (reference sequence). CDR3 sequence reads: CASSSLSAARGSYNEQFF. CDR3 DNA: TGTGCCAGCAGCTCCCTATCGGCAGCTAGGGGCTCCTACAATGAGCAGTTCTTC.

The sample holds one count of this clonotype. This sequence joins TRBV7-2 and TRBJ2-5; D call uncertain. CDR1 and CDR2 (germline): SGHTA, FQGNSA. The CDR3 is 13 amino acids. The V end lost 2 bases, the J end lost 1 base, and 5 bases lay between the germline ends. CDR3 region: CASSLLSQETQYF. The DNA of the CDR3 is TGTGCCAGCAGCTTACTCAGCCAAGAGACCCAGTACTTC. Drawing the rest from reference TRBV7-2 and TRBJ2-5, the complete variable domain is GAGVSQSPSNKVTEKGKDVELRCDPISGHTALYWYRQSLGQGLEFLIYFQGNSAPDKSGLPSDRFSAERTGGSVSTLTIQRTQQEDSAVYLCASSLLSQETQYFGPGTRLLVL.

In its sample, this clonotype was seen many times. This rearrangement joins TRBV4-3 to TRBJ2-7; D is unresolved. CDR1 is LGHNA, CDR2 YSLEER, per germline. There are 15 residues in the CDR3. The V end lost 1 base, the J end lost 3 bases, and 13 bases lay between the germline ends. This CDR3 is CASSQASTERYEQYF. CDR3 DNA: TGCGCCAGCAGCCAAGCTTCAACAGAGCGCTACGAGCAGTACTTC.

This chain links TRBV9 with TRBJ2-1; TRBD2 agrees at 9 bases. The V segment lost 4 bases and the J segment 2 bases; nucleotides outside the gene matches: 7. The CDR3 has 16 amino acids. Germline V gene data show CDR1 as SGDLS and CDR2 as YYNGEE. The CDR3 DNA reads TGTGCCAGCAGCTTATCAGCGGGGGGAGCCTACAATGAGCAGTTCTTC. It encodes CASSLSAGGAYNEQFF.

This clonotype has just a few counts. This chain connects TRBV5-1 to TRBJ2-1; D is ambiguous. Between the trimmed V and J ends, which lost 4 bases and 4 bases, there was a span of 9 bases. CDR3 length: 13 residues. Germline CDR1 and CDR2: SGHRS and YFSETQ. In nucleotides, the CDR3 is TGCGCCAGCAGCGACCCACCGTACAATGAGCAGTTCTTC. Protein product: CASSDPPYNEQFF.

This rearrangement joins TRBV12-3 or TRBV12-4 to TRBJ2-5, with 9 bases that match TRBD2. Trimming removed 6 bases from V and 1 base from J; junction bases left unmatched: 9. The CDR3 is made up of 16 amino acids. DNA of the CDR3: TGTGCCAGCAGCCCCCCAGCGGGAGGACGCCAAGAGACCCAGTACTTC. Translated: CASSPPAGGRQETQYF.

The chain couples TRBV30 to TRBJ2-2; D is unresolved. Germline CDR1 reads GTSNPN; CDR2 reads SVGIG (reference sequence). V was cut by 0 bases and J by 1 base, with 3 bases left in between. The CDR3 has 13 residues. The CDR3 loop reads CAWSVWNTGELFF. The DNA for the CDR3 is TGTGCCTGGAGTGTTTGGAACACCGGGGAGCTGTTTTTT.

This sequence joins TRBV27 and TRBJ2-7; TRBD1 might be the D (5 bases). The germline gives CDR1 MNHEY, CDR2 SMNVEV (reference sequence). Trimming left V 0 bases short and J 5 bases short, with 11 bases between. CDR3 length equals 14 residues. The CDR3 reads CASSLSSGRDEQYF. CDR3 nucleotides: TGTGCCAGCAGTTTATCTTCAGGGCGCGACGAGCAGTACTTC.

This clonotype came up a few times. The rearrangement links TRBV7-8 to TRBJ2-4; TRBD2 agrees at 8 bases. The germline V gene has CDR1 SGHVS and CDR2 FQNEAQ. With 2 bases clipped from V and 9 bases from J, the junction kept 15 bases outside the gene matches. The CDR3 contains 17 residues. The chain's CDR3 is CASSLMWERETPGIQYF. CDR3 DNA: TGTGCCAGCAGCTTAATGTGGGAGCGGGAGACCCCGGGCATTCAGTACTTC.

The V call is TRBV29-1, the J call TRBJ2-4, with a weak D call TRBD2 (5 bases). The CDR3 is 14 residues long. Per the germline V gene, CDR1 is SQVTM and CDR2 is ANQGSEA. Trimming left V 2 bases short and J 7 bases short, with 15 bases between. CDR3 protein: CSVEWASQPNIQYF. In DNA form, the CDR3 reads TGCAGCGTTGAATGGGCTAGCCAACCGAACATTCAGTACTTC.

In nucleotides, the CDR3 is TGTGCCAGCAGTACCGTCCGGGACAGCTCCTACGAGCAGTACTTC. This codes for CASSTVRDSSYEQYF. This chain links TRBV28 with TRBJ2-7; 7 bases map to TRBD1. CDR1 and CDR2 (germline): MDHEN, SYDVKM. The CDR3 loop spans 15 amino acids. V shed 5 bases, J shed 0 bases, and the junction held 7 bases outside the gene matches.

This clonotype was recorded once. The chain carries TRBV7-8 and TRBJ2-1; a possible D gene is TRBD2 (6 bases). V lost 5 bases, J lost 0 bases, and 17 bases lay in between. Germline V CDR1 and CDR2: SGHVS, FQNEAQ. This CDR3 has 17 residues. In DNA, the CDR3 is TGTGCCAGCAGCCCGACCGGCGGGACGAGCTCCTACAATGAGCAGTTCTTC. This encodes CASSPTGGTSSYNEQFF.